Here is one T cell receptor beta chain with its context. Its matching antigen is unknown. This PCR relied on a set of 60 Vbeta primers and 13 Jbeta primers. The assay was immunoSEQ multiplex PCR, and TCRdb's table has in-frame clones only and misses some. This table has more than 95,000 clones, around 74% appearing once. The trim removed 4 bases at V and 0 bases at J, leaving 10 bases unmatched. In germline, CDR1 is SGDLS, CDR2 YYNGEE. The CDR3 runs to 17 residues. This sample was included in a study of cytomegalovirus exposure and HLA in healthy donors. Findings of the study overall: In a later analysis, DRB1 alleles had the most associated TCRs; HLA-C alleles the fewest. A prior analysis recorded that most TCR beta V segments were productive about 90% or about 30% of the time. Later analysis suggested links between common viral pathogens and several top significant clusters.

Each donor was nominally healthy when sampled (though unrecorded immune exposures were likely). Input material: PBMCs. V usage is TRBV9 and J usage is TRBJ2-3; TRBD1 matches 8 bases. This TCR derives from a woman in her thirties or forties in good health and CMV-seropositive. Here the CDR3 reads CASSSRTGRYSTDTQYF. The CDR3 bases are TGTGCCAGCAGCTCCCGGACAGGGAGATACAGCACAGATACGCAGTATTTT.